The 15 T cell receptor beta chains listed next were all sequenced from one sample in a study of CD8+CD57+ T cells in acquired aplastic anemia. Both TCR beta VDJ combination and CDR3 sequence profiling were carried out. Genomic DNA was the template for this profiling. TCRdb reprocessed the reads with MiXCR, giving one entry per CDR3 protein. The table has under 40,000 distinct CDR3 sequences, 76% seen once; the top ten hold roughly 20%. What was sequenced was sorted CD4+, CD8+, or CD8+CD57+ T cells (not recorded which) from PBMCs. Source of these receptors: a human donor in good health, serving as a control.

This chain connects TRBV7-3 to TRBJ1-5; D is unresolved. Trimming removed 3 bases at V and 4 bases at J, with 7 bases between. The germline CDR1 and CDR2 sequences are SGHTA and FQGTGA. The CDR3 runs 13 residues. The CDR3 is CASSFRVNQPQHF. The CDR3 DNA reads as TGTGCCAGCAGCTTTCGGGTGAATCAGCCCCAGCATTTT.

This rearrangement joins TRBV7-9 to TRBJ1-1; D gene unclear. Germline CDR1 SEHNR, CDR2 FQNEAQ (reference sequence). This CDR3 has 13 amino acids. Between the trimmed V and J ends, which lost 6 bases and 0 bases, there was a span of 8 bases. The CDR3 sequence: CASRQQMNTEAFF. The DNA for the CDR3 is TGTGCCAGCAGGCAGCAGATGAACACTGAAGCTTTCTTT.

The chain combines TRBV19 with TRBJ1-5; D is ambiguous. Per the germline V gene, CDR1 is LNHDA and CDR2 is SQIVND (reference sequence). The V and J ends lost 8 bases and 2 bases respectively, with 16 bases between them. The CDR3 is made up of 15 amino acids. The CDR3 DNA sequence: TGTGCCAGTCTCGAGGCAGGACGGGGCAATCAGCCCCAGCATTTT. It is translated as CASLEAGRGNQPQHF.

The rearrangement links TRBV20-1 to TRBJ1-1; 8 positions agree with TRBD1. The J segment lost 7 bases and the V segment lost 3 bases, leaving 10 bases of the junction unmatched. Germline values: CDR1 DFQATT, CDR2 SNEGSKA (reference sequence). CDR3 size: 14 residues. This CDR3 is CSARDREGWFEAFF. As DNA, the CDR3 is TGCAGTGCTAGGGACAGGGAAGGTTGGTTTGAAGCTTTCTTT.

The rearrangement links TRBV19 to TRBJ2-1; D might be TRBD1 (6 bases). The germline CDR1 and CDR2 sequences are LNHDA and SQIVND (reference sequence). V was clipped by 5 bases and J by 0 bases, with 11 bases between them. This CDR3 region has 15 residues. The CDR3 DNA reads TGTGCCAGTAGTGTACAGGGTAGCTCCTACAATGAGCAGTTCTTC. This gives the protein CASSVQGSSYNEQFF.

The chain has TRBV25-1 and TRBJ2-7; no firm D call. V dropped 0 bases and J dropped 6 bases, with 6 bases sitting between them. Germline V lookup: CDR1 MGHDK, CDR2 SYGVNS. There are 12 residues in the CDR3. DNA for the CDR3: TGTGCCAGCAGTGAATATGGGGTCGAGCAGTACTTC. It specifies CASSEYGVEQYF.

This chain connects TRBV7-9 to TRBJ1-1; weak D call: TRBD1 (6 bases). The CDR3 is 13 amino acids. From germline, CDR1 is SEHNR and CDR2 FQNEAQ (reference sequence). V shed 5 bases and J shed 11 bases, with 18 bases lying between them. CDR3 bases: TGTGCCAGCAGCCGTGCAGGGGCGTTTGAGGCTTTCTTT. It codes for CASSRAGAFEAFF.

The V and J genes are TRBV25-1 and TRBJ2-7; D is unclear. This CDR3 is 13 amino acids long. The germline gives CDR1 MGHDK, CDR2 SYGVNS. V shed 3 bases and J shed 6 bases, with 12 bases lying between them. The CDR3, as DNA: TGTGCCAGCAGTGACACCAGCTGGGGCGAGCAGTACTTC. Amino acids: CASSDTSWGEQYF.

The chain employs TRBV29-1 and TRBJ2-2; tentatively, D is TRBD1 (6 bases). The V gene's germline CDR1 is SQVTM and CDR2 ANQGSEA. The V and J ends lost 3 bases and 5 bases respectively, with 7 bases between them. The CDR3 is made up of 12 amino acids. The CDR3 sequence: CSVDRGTGELFF. CDR3 DNA sequence: TGCAGCGTTGACAGGGGAACCGGGGAGCTGTTTTTT.

The chain is built from TRBV20-1 and TRBJ2-7; 8 nucleotides align to TRBD1. Trimming at V came to 4 bases and at J to 2 bases, leaving 4 bases not matched to a gene. The germline gives CDR1 DFQATT, CDR2 SNEGSKA (reference sequence). This CDR3 is built from 13 residues. The CDR3 spells CSATRGPPYEQYF. Written as DNA, the CDR3 is TGCAGTGCTACCAGGGGGCCGCCCTACGAGCAGTACTTC.

The chain uses TRBV20-1 and TRBJ2-7, with 9 bases lining up with TRBD1. Looked up from germline, CDR1 is DFQATT and CDR2 is SNEGSKA (reference sequence). The CDR3 extends over 16 amino acids. Losses at the gene ends were 0 bases for V and 5 bases for J; bases not matched to a gene: 11. The CDR3 here is CSARDPSGQGRNEQYF. CDR3 in DNA: TGCAGTGCTAGAGATCCCTCGGGACAGGGCAGGAACGAGCAGTACTTC.

This clonotype has a handful of counts. The chain uses TRBV7-2 and TRBJ1-1; a possible D gene is TRBD1 (6 bases). The CDR3 has 15 amino acids. CDR1 and CDR2 from the germline V gene are SGHTA and FQGNSA. V lost 4 bases and J lost 0, with 12 bases in between. CDR3: CASSSQGRMNTEAFF. The CDR3 region has the DNA TGTGCCAGCAGCTCACAGGGTCGAATGAACACTGAAGCTTTCTTT.

A remark on this clonotype: An end of the junction differs from the germline gene, which may be a read error. The rearrangement links TRBV9 to TRBJ2-2, with 9 bases matching TRBD2. The CDR3 is 19 residues long. The V gene's germline CDR1 is SGDLS and CDR2 YYNGEE. The CDR3: CASSPRGVAGDANTGGLFF. For the CDR3, the DNA is TGTGCCAGCAGTCCGAGGGGGGTAGCGGGGGATGCGAACACCGGGGGGCTGTTTTTT.

The V call is TRBV11-2, the J call TRBJ1-5, with D uncertain. The CDR3 totals 13 residues. V was cut by 2 bases and J by 5 bases, with 7 bases left in between. The germline CDR1 and CDR2 sequences are SGHAT and FQNNGV. The CDR3 protein is CASSLWEDQPQHF. The CDR3, as DNA: TGTGCCAGCAGCTTATGGGAAGATCAGCCCCAGCATTTT.

This clonotype was counted a few times. The chain has TRBV15 and TRBJ1-1, with D possibly matching TRBD1 (5 bases). Germline V lookup: CDR1 LNHNV, CDR2 YYDKDF (reference sequence). Trimming left V 3 bases short and J 7 bases short, with 18 bases between. The CDR3 sequence is 15 residues long. The CDR3 sequence is CATSRYGSGANEAFF. DNA for the CDR3: TGTGCCACCAGCAGGTATGGAAGCGGGGCCAATGAAGCTTTCTTT.